One sample yielded the 18 T cell receptor beta chains listed below, sequenced in a study of memory CD4+ T cells and cytomegalovirus serostatus. Single viable CD3+CD4+CD8-CD45RO+ cells were sorted as the memory CD4+ T cells. Assay used: immunoSEQ multiplex PCR; TCRdb lists only in-frame clones, some missing. The data hold some 52,000 clones, with around three quarters observed a single time. The sample comprised memory CD4+ T cells from blood. All receptors derive from an adult in good health and CMV-seronegative.

J is TRBJ2-7 and V is TRBV10-1; D call uncertain. This CDR3 spans 13 amino acids. V was clipped by 0 bases and J by 6 bases, with 9 bases between them. The germline CDR1 and CDR2 sequences are WNHNN and SYGVQD (reference sequence). CDR3 bases: TGCGCCAGCAGTGAGTCTTTCCTGGGCGAGCAGTACTTC. This encodes CASSESFLGEQYF.

V and J are TRBV19 and TRBJ1-5, with TRBD1 as a possible D gene (5 bases). Between the trimmed V and J ends, which lost 4 bases and 4 bases, there was a span of 8 bases. The CDR3 extends over 13 amino acids. Per germline, CDR1 LNHDA and CDR2 SQIVND (reference sequence). The CDR3 region has the DNA TGTGCCAGTAGTACGGGACCTAATCAGCCCCAGCATTTT. Residues: CASSTGPNQPQHF. The full variable domain, in which reference TRBV19 and TRBJ1-5 provide the parts outside the CDR3, is DGGITQSPKYLFRKEGQNVTLSCEQNLNHDAMYWYRQDPGQGLRLIYYSQIVNDFQKGDIAEGYSVSREKKESFPLTVTSAQKNPTAFYLCASSTGPNQPQHFGDGTRLSIL.

The chain recombines TRBV18 with TRBJ2-5, with a possible D match to TRBD1 (6 bases). Between the trimmed V and J ends, which lost 4 bases and 5 bases, there was a span of 11 bases. Germline V gene lookup returns CDR1 KGHSH and CDR2 LQKENI. The CDR3 extends over 13 amino acids. CDR3 residues: CASSRGGLETQYF. DNA of the CDR3: TGTGCCAGCTCACGTGGGGGCTTGGAGACCCAGTACTTC.

The V gene is TRBV28, the J gene TRBJ2-6; no clear D. Trimming removed 5 bases at V and 1 base at J, with 9 bases between. This CDR3 contains 15 residues. Germline CDR1 and CDR2: MDHEN and SYDVKM. The CDR3: CASSNDGSGANVLTF. In DNA, the CDR3 is TGTGCCAGCAGTAACGATGGATCTGGGGCCAACGTCCTGACTTTC.

The chain joins TRBV5-6 to TRBJ1-1; 7 nucleotides align to TRBD1. The CDR3 totals 15 residues. In germline, CDR1 is SGHDT, CDR2 YYEEEE. V dropped 0 bases and J dropped 2; count of bases not matched to a gene: 4. The CDR3 DNA reads as TGTGCCAGCAGCTTGGGAGGGGGCTTCAACACTGAAGCTTTCTTT. Protein: CASSLGGGFNTEAFF.

The V gene is TRBV5-1, the J gene TRBJ1-1; 8 nucleotides match TRBD1. V shed 4 bases, J shed 2 bases, and the junction held 7 bases outside the gene matches. Germline CDR1 reads SGHRS; CDR2 reads YFSETQ. CDR3 size: 15 residues. This chain's CDR3 is CASSIIQGGNTEAFF. CDR3 sequence (DNA): TGCGCCAGCAGCATCATACAGGGGGGTAACACTGAAGCTTTCTTT.

The chain joins TRBV7-2 to TRBJ2-5; D is possibly TRBD1 (6 bases). Trimming left V 1 base short and J 1 base short, with 22 bases between. Per the germline V gene, CDR1 is SGHTA and CDR2 is FQGNSA. There are 19 residues in the CDR3. For the CDR3, the DNA is TGTGCCAGCAGCTTAGTCGGCTTCGAGTGGACAGCCGTCCAAGAGACCCAGTACTTC. Translated, it gives CASSLVGFEWTAVQETQYF.

This clone was seen a few times. The chain combines TRBV2 with TRBJ1-1; D might be TRBD1 (6 bases). Trimming took off 7 bases at V and 5 bases at J, with 17 bases between the two ends. Germline assignment: CDR1 SNHLY and CDR2 FYNNEI. The CDR3 contains 14 residues. The DNA for the CDR3 is TGTGCCAGCAAGGCCCGAGGGGGGCGGACTGAAGCTTTCTTT. Protein: CASKARGGRTEAFF.

V and J are TRBV4-2 and TRBJ2-3; D is perhaps TRBD2 (6 bases). V was shortened by 5 bases and J by 1 base, with 10 bases between the two germline ends. The CDR3 consists of 14 residues. Germline V gives CDR1 LGHNA, CDR2 YNFKEQ. The CDR3 protein is CASSVSGGTDTQYF. As DNA, the CDR3 is TGTGCCAGCAGCGTTAGCGGCGGCACAGATACGCAGTATTTT.

This clone appeared a single time. This sequence joins TRBV7-9 and TRBJ1-1; 8 bases are shared with TRBD1. V shed 5 bases, J shed 6 bases, and the junction held 11 bases outside the gene matches. The V gene's germline CDR1 is SEHNR and CDR2 FQNEAQ (reference sequence). The CDR3 totals 15 residues. The CDR3 region has the DNA TGTGCCAGCAGCGGCGACAGGGGCGGTCGGGCTGAAGCTTTCTTT. This gives the protein CASSGDRGGRAEAFF.

The table lists this clone with a few counts. An end of the junction differs from the germline gene, which may be a read error. The chain joins TRBV29-1 to TRBJ1-1; no definite D call. The germline V gene encodes CDR1 SQVTM and CDR2 ANQGSEA. The CDR3 sequence is 14 residues long. The CDR3 here is CSVQDWVSNTEAFF. As DNA, the CDR3 is TGCAGCGTTCAAGACTGGGTCTCCAACACTGAAGCTTTCTTT.

This clone was detected a few times. The chain employs TRBV6-5 and TRBJ1-2; TRBD1 aligns across 8 bases. In germline, CDR1 is MNHEY, CDR2 SVGAGI. This CDR3 comprises 14 residues. J lost 7 bases, V lost 5 bases, and 9 bases had no gene match. The CDR3 sequence: CASSQQGGPGGYTF. The DNA of the CDR3 is TGTGCCAGCAGTCAACAGGGGGGACCTGGTGGCTACACCTTC.

The chain couples TRBV27 to TRBJ1-2; possible D gene TRBD1, 6 bases. This CDR3 region has 15 residues. Germline values: CDR1 MNHEY, CDR2 SMNVEV (reference sequence). The ends were cut back, 5 bases at V and 5 bases at J, with 18 bases in the middle. CDR3 region: CASSPDPGTRYGYTF. The DNA of the CDR3 is TGTGCCAGCAGTCCTGATCCCGGGACAAGATATGGCTACACCTTC.

The chain carries TRBV28 and TRBJ1-2; D possibly corresponds to TRBD1 (5 bases). There are 15 residues in the CDR3. Germline V lookup: CDR1 MDHEN, CDR2 SYDVKM. V was trimmed by 5 bases and J by 4 bases, leaving 17 bases between them. The CDR3 is CASSPVGEGSYGYTF. The CDR3 DNA follows: TGTGCCAGCAGTCCCGTAGGGGAGGGGAGCTATGGCTACACCTTC.

The chain is built from TRBV15 and TRBJ2-1, with TRBD1 identical over 9 bases. CDR3 length equals 15 residues. The V gene end was trimmed by 3 bases and the J gene end by 1 base; junction bases not matched to a gene: 1. Germline V CDR1 and CDR2: LNHNV, YYDKDF (reference sequence). CDR3 nucleotide sequence: TGTGCCACCAGCAGGGGACAGGGTTCCTACAATGAGCAGTTCTTC. Protein: CATSRGQGSYNEQFF.

This clone was counted only a few times. The V gene is TRBV1, the J gene TRBJ1-1. TRBV1 is assigned pseudogene status. The CDR3 sequence is 13 residues long. In DNA form, the CDR3 reads TGCACCATCGGGAGCGGGGGGGTCACTGAAGCTTTCTTT. Translating it yields CTIGSGGVTEAFF.

The chain is built from TRBV2 and TRBJ1-3; possibly TRBD1 for D (6 bases). Germline CDR1 is SNHLY and CDR2 is FYNNEI. The CDR3 contains 15 residues. Trimming took 6 bases from V and 2 from J, leaving 14 bases between them. The CDR3 nucleotides are TGTGCCAGCAGCCCTGGAGGGGGGACTGGAAACACCATATATTTT. Encoded protein: CASSPGGGTGNTIYF.

The rearrangement links TRBV6-5 to TRBJ1-6; weak D call: TRBD1 (6 bases). Trimming took off 8 bases at V and 7 bases at J, with 15 bases between the two ends. Germline CDR1 is MNHEY and CDR2 is SVGAGI. The CDR3 totals 14 residues. CDR3 sequence reads: CASGARQANSPLHF. CDR3 bases: TGTGCCAGCGGAGCTAGACAGGCCAATTCACCCCTCCACTTT.